This T cell receptor (beta chain) was captured by sequencing in a study of blood T cells in healthy people across ages. Study in general: The template switching approach captured approximately one barcoded beta molecule for every two T cells.

The V end was cut by 2 bases, the J end by 0 bases, with 13 bases between. Germline assignment: CDR1 ENHRY and CDR2 SYGVKD. This CDR3 has 16 amino acids. General study findings and limits: Older age went with lower TCR beta diversity per million T cells, in a roughly linear way. PBMCs were not sorted, which prevented a conclusive comparison of naive versus antigen-experienced cells.

Combining a sample-barcoded 5' primer with a J-beta primer mix, a second PCR ran for 7 to 11 cycles. TCRdb re-called the 5' RACE reads with MiXCR, one entry per CDR3 protein. This table has 800,000 or so distinct CDR3 sequences, 60% to 80% appearing once. With respect to this clonotype: Its antigen is currently unknown.

The sample consisted of blood. This rearrangement joins TRBV10-3 to TRBJ1-2; D gene unclear. The source is a man aged 25 to 45 in good health. CDR3: CAISEHGQSANYGYTF. In DNA form, the CDR3 reads TGTGCCATCAGTGAGCACGGGCAGTCAGCTAACTATGGCTACACCTTC.